Below are 13 T cell receptor beta chains sequenced from a single sample in a study of cytomegalovirus exposure and HLA in healthy donors. Researchers ran the PCR with 60 Vbeta and 13 Jbeta primers. Assay: immunoSEQ multiplex PCR; the TCRdb copy retains only in-frame clones and omits some. Of about 180,000 clones listed, about three quarters are singletons. Sequences were obtained from PBMCs. Receptors originate from a man aged 35-49 years in good health and CMV-seronegative.

In this sample, this clone turned up once. The chain employs TRBV9 and TRBJ2-5, with a weak D call TRBD2 (6 bases). The V end was cut by 4 bases, the J end by 4 bases, with 17 bases between. Germline assignment: CDR1 SGDLS and CDR2 YYNGEE. The CDR3 loop spans 15 amino acids. As DNA, the CDR3 is TGTGCCAGCAGCCCAGCTGCGGGGTTGGGAGAGACCCAGTACTTC. Residues: CASSPAAGLGETQYF.

V usage is TRBV11-3 and J usage is TRBJ2-3; D may be TRBD2 (7 bases). Germline CDR1 is SGHNT and CDR2 is YENEEA. This CDR3 spans 15 amino acids. V lost 5 bases, J lost 3 bases, and 15 bases lay in between. The CDR3 region has the DNA TGTGCCAGCAGCGGATCGGGGGGCCCAACAGATACGCAGTATTTT. It yields the protein CASSGSGGPTDTQYF.

The rearrangement uses TRBV5-1 and TRBJ2-3; the D gene is possibly TRBD1 (6 bases). Germline V gene sequence: CDR1 SGHRS, CDR2 YFSETQ. This CDR3 contains 15 residues. Trimming cost V 3 bases and J 2 bases, with 13 bases left between them. CDR3 in DNA: TGCGCCAGCAGCTCCTCGGGACACCTCACAGATACGCAGTATTTT. Its protein is CASSSSGHLTDTQYF.

This clone was picked up one time. The chain uses TRBV6-5 and TRBJ1-6, with 10 nucleotides matching TRBD1. V was clipped by 2 bases and J by 13 bases; unmatched bases: 8. The CDR3 consists of 15 residues. Germline V gene lookup returns CDR1 MNHEY and CDR2 SVGAGI. CDR3 loop: CASSYRDRGGYPLHF. The CDR3 DNA sequence: TGTGCCAGCAGTTACCGGGACAGGGGCGGTTACCCCCTCCACTTT.

The gene calls are TRBV11-3 and TRBJ1-1, with unresolved D. The germline gives CDR1 SGHNT, CDR2 YENEEA. V lost 5 bases, J lost 0 bases, and 13 bases lay in between. CDR3 length equals 15 residues. The CDR3, as DNA: TGTGCCAGCAGCGTCAACAGCCTGATGAACACTGAAGCTTTCTTT. It yields the protein CASSVNSLMNTEAFF.

The CDR3 reads CASSPVSPGQGAFF. CDR3 nucleotides: TGTGCCAGCAGCCCGGTTAGTCCGGGACAGGGGGCTTTCTTT. This chain connects TRBV5-6 to TRBJ1-1; 10 bases match TRBD1. The V segment lost 4 bases and the J segment 11 bases; nucleotides outside the gene matches: 11. Per the germline V gene, CDR1 is SGHDT and CDR2 is YYEEEE. The CDR3 length is 14 residues.

The V gene is TRBV30, the J gene TRBJ2-4, with D unclear. This CDR3 contains 16 residues. CDR1 and CDR2 (germline): GTSNPN, SVGIG (reference sequence). The V and J ends lost 0 bases and 3 bases respectively, with 15 bases between them. The CDR3 DNA reads as TGTGCCTGGAGTGTACCCCCCCGATCGGTCAAAAACATTCAGTACTTC. Its protein product is CAWSVPPRSVKNIQYF.

This chain joins TRBV7-8 and TRBJ2-7; TRBD2 agrees at 8 bases. V was pared by 0 bases and J by 4 bases, with 8 bases of the junction left unmatched. This CDR3 is 16 amino acids long. The germline gives CDR1 SGHVS, CDR2 FQNEAQ. The CDR3 here is CASSLARQREMYEQYF. The CDR3 region has the DNA TGTGCCAGCAGCTTAGCGCGCCAGCGGGAGATGTACGAGCAGTACTTC.

The V gene is TRBV19, the J gene TRBJ1-3, with 7 bases matching TRBD1. This CDR3 is built from 18 residues. V trimming: 3 bases; J trimming: 0 bases; junction bases outside the gene matches: 11. The germline V gene encodes CDR1 LNHDA and CDR2 SQIVND (reference sequence). The DNA of the CDR3 is TGTGCCAGTAGTATTCACAGGACAGGAAAGAGCTCTGGAAACACCATATATTTT. Translation: CASSIHRTGKSSGNTIYF.

The chain joins TRBV7-9 to TRBJ2-3, with a weak D call TRBD2 (5 bases). The CDR3 length is 13 residues. Germline V gene sequence: CDR1 SEHNR, CDR2 FQNEAQ (reference sequence). Between the trimmed V and J ends, which lost 4 bases and 7 bases, there was a span of 12 bases. CDR3 region: CASSSSDGNTQYF. CDR3 nucleotide sequence: TGTGCCAGCAGCTCATCTGACGGGAATACGCAGTATTTT. The whole variable domain, remainder taken from reference TRBV7-9 and TRBJ2-3, is DTGVSQNPRHKITKRGQNVTFRCDPISEHNRLYWYRQTLGQGPEFLTYFQNEAQLEKSRLLSDRFSAERPKGSFSTLEIQRTEQGDSAMYLCASSSSDGNTQYFGPGTRLTVL.

The chain links TRBV7-6 to TRBJ1-2; 9 bases are shared with TRBD1. Germline CDR1 SGHVS, CDR2 FNYEAQ. The CDR3 runs 15 residues. V lost 5 bases and J lost 6; bases outside the gene matches: 10. The CDR3 is CASSPRPDRGNGYTF. CDR3 in DNA: TGTGCCAGCAGCCCGCGCCCCGACAGGGGGAATGGCTACACCTTC.

The rearrangement joins TRBV5-1 to TRBJ2-3, with 10 bases that match TRBD2. This CDR3 has 16 amino acids. V was pared by 4 bases and J by 0 bases, with 5 bases of the junction left unmatched. The germline gives CDR1 SGHRS, CDR2 YFSETQ. The CDR3 reads CASSGTSGESTDTQYF. CDR3 bases: TGCGCCAGCAGCGGCACTAGCGGGGAAAGCACAGATACGCAGTATTTT.

The chain employs TRBV7-9 and TRBJ1-4, with TRBD1 as a possible D gene (6 bases). Trimming cost V 1 base and J 8 bases, with 14 bases left between them. Germline V gene data show CDR1 as SEHNR and CDR2 as FQNEAQ (reference sequence). The CDR3 extends over 15 amino acids. The CDR3 spells CASSLGVQGPEKLFF. The CDR3 DNA sequence: TGTGCCAGCAGCTTAGGGGTACAGGGACCGGAAAAACTGTTTTTT.